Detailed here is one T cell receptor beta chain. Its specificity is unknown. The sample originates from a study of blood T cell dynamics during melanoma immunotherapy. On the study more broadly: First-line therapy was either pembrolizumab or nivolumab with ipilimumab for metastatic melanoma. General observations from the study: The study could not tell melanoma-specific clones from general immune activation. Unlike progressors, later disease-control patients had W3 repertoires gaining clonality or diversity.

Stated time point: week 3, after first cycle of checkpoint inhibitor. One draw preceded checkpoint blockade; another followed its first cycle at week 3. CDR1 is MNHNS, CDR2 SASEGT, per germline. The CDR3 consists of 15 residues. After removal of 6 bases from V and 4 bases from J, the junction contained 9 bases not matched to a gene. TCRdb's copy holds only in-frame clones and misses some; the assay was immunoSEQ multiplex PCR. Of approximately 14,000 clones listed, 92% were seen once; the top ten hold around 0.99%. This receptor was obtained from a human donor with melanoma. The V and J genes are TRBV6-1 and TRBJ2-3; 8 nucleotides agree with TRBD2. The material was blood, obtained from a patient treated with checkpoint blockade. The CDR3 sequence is CASRTLRGGADTQYF. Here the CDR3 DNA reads TGTGCCAGCAGGACCCTCCGGGGGGGGGCAGATACGCAGTATTTT.